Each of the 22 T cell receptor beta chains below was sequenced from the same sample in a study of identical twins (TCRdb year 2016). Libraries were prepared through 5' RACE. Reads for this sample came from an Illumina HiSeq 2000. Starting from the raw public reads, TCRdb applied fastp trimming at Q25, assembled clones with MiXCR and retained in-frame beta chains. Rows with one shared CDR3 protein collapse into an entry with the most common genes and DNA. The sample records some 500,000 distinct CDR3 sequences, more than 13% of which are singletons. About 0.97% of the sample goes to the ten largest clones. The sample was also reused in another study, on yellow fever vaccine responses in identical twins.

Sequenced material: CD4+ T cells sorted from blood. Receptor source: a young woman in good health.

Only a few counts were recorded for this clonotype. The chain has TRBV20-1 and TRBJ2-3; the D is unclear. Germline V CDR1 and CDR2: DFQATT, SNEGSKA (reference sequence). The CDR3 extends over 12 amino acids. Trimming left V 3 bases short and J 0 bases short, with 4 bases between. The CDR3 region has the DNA TGCAGTGCTAGTGCGAGCACAGATACGCAGTATTTT. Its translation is CSASASTDTQYF.

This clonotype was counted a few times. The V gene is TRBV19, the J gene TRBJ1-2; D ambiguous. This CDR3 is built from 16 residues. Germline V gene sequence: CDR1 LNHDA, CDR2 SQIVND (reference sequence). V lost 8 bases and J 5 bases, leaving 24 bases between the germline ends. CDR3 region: CASANPSGNSPYGYTF. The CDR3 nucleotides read TGTGCCAGTGCCAACCCATCGGGGAATTCCCCATATGGCTACACCTTC.

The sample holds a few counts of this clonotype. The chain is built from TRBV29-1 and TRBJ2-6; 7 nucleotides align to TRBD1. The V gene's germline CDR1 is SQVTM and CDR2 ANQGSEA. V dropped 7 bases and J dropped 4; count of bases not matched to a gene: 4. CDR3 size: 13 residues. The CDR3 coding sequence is TGCAGCGCTACAGGGGAAGGGGCCAACGTCCTGACTTTC. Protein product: CSATGEGANVLTF.

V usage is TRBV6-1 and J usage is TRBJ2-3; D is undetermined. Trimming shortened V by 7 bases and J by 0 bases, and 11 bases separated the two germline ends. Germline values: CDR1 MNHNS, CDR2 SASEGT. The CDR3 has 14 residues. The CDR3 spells CASTVSRSTDTQYF. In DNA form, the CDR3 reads TGTGCCAGCACAGTCTCACGTAGCACAGATACGCAGTATTTT.

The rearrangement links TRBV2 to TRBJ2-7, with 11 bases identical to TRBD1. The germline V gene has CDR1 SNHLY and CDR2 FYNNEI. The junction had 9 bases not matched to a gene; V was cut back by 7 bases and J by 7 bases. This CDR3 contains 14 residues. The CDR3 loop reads CASISDRGLWEQYF. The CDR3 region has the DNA TGTGCCAGCATATCGGACAGGGGGCTTTGGGAGCAGTACTTC.

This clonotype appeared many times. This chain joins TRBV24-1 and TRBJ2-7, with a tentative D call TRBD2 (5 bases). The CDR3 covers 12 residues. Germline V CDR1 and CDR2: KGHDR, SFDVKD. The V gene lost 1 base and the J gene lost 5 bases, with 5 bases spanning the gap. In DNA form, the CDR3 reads TGTGCCACCAGTGATTTCGGGAACGAGCAGTACTTC. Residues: CATSDFGNEQYF.

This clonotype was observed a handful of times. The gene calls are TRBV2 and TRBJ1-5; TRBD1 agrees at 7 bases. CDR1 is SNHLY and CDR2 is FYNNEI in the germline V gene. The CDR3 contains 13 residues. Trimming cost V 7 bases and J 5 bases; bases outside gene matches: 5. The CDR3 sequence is CASIGDSYQPQHF. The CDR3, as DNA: TGTGCCAGCATTGGGGACAGTTATCAGCCCCAGCATTTT.

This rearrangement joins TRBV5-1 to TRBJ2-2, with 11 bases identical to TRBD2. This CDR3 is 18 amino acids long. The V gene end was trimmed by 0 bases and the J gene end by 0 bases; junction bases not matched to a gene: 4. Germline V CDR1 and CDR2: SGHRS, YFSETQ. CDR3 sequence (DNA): TGCGCCAGCAGCTTGGTTCCTAGCGGGGGGACGAACACCGGGGAGCTGTTTTTT. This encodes CASSLVPSGGTNTGELFF.

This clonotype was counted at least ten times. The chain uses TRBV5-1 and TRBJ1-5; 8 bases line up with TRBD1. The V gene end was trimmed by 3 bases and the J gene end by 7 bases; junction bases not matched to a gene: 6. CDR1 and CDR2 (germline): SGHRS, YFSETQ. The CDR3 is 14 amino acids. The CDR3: CASSSTGGNQPQHF. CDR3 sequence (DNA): TGCGCCAGCAGCTCCACAGGGGGTAACCAGCCCCAGCATTTT.

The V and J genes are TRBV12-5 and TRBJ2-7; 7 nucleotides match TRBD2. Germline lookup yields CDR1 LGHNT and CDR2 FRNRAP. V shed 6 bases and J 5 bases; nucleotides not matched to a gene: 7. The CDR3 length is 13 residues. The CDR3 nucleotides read TGTGCTAGTGGACCCGGACTAGGCAACGAGCAGTACTTC. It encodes CASGPGLGNEQYF.

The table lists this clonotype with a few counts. As DNA, the CDR3 is TGCAGTGCTAATTCTAGGGCTAGCGGGAGTTACGAGCAGTACTTC. Translated: CSANSRASGSYEQYF. This chain joins TRBV20-1 and TRBJ2-7; 10 bases line up with TRBD2. J lost 4 bases, V lost 4 bases, and 10 bases had no gene match. CDR1 is DFQATT and CDR2 is SNEGSKA in the germline V gene (reference sequence). This CDR3 spans 15 amino acids.

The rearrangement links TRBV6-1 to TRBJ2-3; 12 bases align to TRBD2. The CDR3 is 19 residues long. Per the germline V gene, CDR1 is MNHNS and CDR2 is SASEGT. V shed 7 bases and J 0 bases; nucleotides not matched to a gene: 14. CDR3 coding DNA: TGTGCCAGCAAACTTCTAGCGGGAGGGCCTCGGTACAGCACAGATACGCAGTATTTT. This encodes CASKLLAGGPRYSTDTQYF.

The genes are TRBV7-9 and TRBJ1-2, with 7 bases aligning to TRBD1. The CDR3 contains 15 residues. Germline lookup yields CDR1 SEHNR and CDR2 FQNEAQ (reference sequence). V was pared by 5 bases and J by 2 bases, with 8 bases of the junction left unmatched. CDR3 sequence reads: CASSPRGTENYGYTF. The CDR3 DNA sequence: TGTGCCAGCAGCCCCCGGGGGACAGAAAACTATGGCTACACCTTC.

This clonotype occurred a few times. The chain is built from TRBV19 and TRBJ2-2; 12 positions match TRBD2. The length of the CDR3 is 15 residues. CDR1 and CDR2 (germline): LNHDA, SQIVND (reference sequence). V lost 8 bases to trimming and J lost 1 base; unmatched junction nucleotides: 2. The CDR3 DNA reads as TGTGCCAGTCTAGCGGGGGGGAAGAACACCGGGGAGCTGTTTTTT. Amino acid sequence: CASLAGGKNTGELFF. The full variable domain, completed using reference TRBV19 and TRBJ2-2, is DGGITQSPKYLFRKEGQNVTLSCEQNLNHDAMYWYRQDPGQGLRLIYYSQIVNDFQKGDIAEGYSVSREKKESFPLTVTSAQKNPTAFYLCASLAGGKNTGELFFGEGSRLTVL.

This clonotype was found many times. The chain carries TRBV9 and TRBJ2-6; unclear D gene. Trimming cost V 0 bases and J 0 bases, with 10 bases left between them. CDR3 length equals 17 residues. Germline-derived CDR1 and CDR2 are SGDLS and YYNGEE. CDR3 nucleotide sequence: TGTGCCAGCAGCGTAGGGGCTGAACCCTCTGGGGCCAACGTCCTGACTTTC. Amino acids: CASSVGAEPSGANVLTF.

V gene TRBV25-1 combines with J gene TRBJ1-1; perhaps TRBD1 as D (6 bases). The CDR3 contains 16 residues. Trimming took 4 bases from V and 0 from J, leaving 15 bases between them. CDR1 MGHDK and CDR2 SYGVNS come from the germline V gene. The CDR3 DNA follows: TGTGCCAGCAGTGGAACCACAGGGACCTTGAACACTGAAGCTTTCTTT. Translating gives CASSGTTGTLNTEAFF. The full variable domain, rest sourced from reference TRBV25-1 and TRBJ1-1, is EADIYQTPRYLVIGTGKKITLECSQTMGHDKMYWYQQDPGMELHLIHYSYGVNSTEKGDLSSESTVSRIRTEHFPLTLESARPSHTSQYLCASSGTTGTLNTEAFFGQGTRLTVV.

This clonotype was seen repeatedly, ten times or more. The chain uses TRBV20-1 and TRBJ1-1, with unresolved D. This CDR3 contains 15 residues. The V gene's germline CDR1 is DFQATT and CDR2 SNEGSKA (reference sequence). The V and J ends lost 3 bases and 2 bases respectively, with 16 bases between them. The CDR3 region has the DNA TGCAGTGCTAGGTTAATTTTGAGGGCAAACACTGAAGCTTTCTTT. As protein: CSARLILRANTEAFF.

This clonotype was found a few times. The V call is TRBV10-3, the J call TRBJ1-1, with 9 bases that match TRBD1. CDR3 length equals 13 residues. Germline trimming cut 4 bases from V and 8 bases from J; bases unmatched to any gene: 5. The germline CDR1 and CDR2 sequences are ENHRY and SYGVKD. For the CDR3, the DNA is TGTGCCATCAGTGTGCCGGACAGGGGCGAAGCTTTCTTT. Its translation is CAISVPDRGEAFF.

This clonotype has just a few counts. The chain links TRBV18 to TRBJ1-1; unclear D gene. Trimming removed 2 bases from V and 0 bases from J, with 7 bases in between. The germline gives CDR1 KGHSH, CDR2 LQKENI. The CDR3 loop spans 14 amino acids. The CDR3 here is CASSPDMLNTEAFF. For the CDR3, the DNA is TGTGCCAGCTCACCAGATATGCTGAACACTGAAGCTTTCTTT.

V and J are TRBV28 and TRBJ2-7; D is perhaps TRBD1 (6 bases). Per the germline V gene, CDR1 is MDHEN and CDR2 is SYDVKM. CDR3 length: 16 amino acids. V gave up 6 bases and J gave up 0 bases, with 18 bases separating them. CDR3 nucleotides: TGTGCCAGCAGGCCAGACAGGTCCTTGAGCTCCTACGAGCAGTACTTC. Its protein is CASRPDRSLSSYEQYF.

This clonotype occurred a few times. CDR3 amino acids: CASSADLGDGGPQYF. In DNA, the CDR3 is TGCGCCAGCAGTGCGGACCTGGGAGACGGGGGGCCCCAGTACTTC. This chain connects TRBV10-1 to TRBJ2-5; possible D gene TRBD2, 7 bases. The germline V gene has CDR1 WNHNN and CDR2 SYGVQD (reference sequence). The CDR3 totals 15 residues. Trimming took 4 bases from V and 9 from J, leaving 21 bases between them.

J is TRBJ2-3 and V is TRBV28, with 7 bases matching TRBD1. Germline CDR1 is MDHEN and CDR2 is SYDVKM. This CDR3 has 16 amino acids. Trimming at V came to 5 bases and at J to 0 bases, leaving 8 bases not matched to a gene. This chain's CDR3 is CASSQTGVPSTDTQYF. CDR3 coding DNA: TGTGCCAGCAGTCAAACAGGGGTGCCTAGCACAGATACGCAGTATTTT.